The clone carrying this TCR beta chain appeared many times. The antigen is unknown. The data originate from a study of T cells in Graves' hyperthyroidism and ophthalmopathy. Overall study results and limits: In the blood, most expanded thyroid clonotypes above 0.001 appeared as well.

Germline V gives CDR1 SGHNT, CDR2 YENEEA. The CDR3 spans 15 residues. The V and J ends lost 1 base and 4 bases respectively, with 14 bases between them. Criteria for exclusion of patients were uncontrolled infection, other autoimmune disease, pregnancy or lactation. On the basis of clinical symptoms, serum thyroxine and TRAb, thyroid ultrasound and orbital computed tomography, diagnoses were made. TCR beta CDR3 region amplification was performed from RNA transcripts. During a first-round RT-PCR of the TCR CDR3, the HTBI primer set was used. TCRdb redid the calling of the multiplex PCR reads with MiXCR, one entry per CDR3 protein. The table includes 600,000 to 700,000 distinct CDR3 sequences, roughly 14% detected once.

V and J are TRBV11-3 and TRBJ2-7, with a tentative D call TRBD1 (6 bases). The clonotype was recovered from a woman between 35 and 50 years old with Graves' ophthalmopathy. Material: blood. The CDR3 DNA reads as TGTGCCAGCAGCTTAGGCAGAGGGGGTATTTACGAGCAGTACTTC. It codes for CASSLGRGGIYEQYF.